This T cell receptor beta chain originates from a study of T cells after yellow fever vaccination. The overall study: Fractions of limited cellularity were prepared by means of SMART-Seq v4 Ultra Low Input. General study points: Contamination by abundant bulk-population clonotypes could be present in FACS-sorted repertoires.

This clonotype came up many times. Its antigen remains unidentified. TCRdb passed the 5' RACE reads through MiXCR, listing each CDR3 protein once. Of under 300,000 distinct CDR3 sequences in the sample, approximately 6.8% are singletons; the top ten hold around 1%. V was clipped by 0 bases and J by 11 bases; unmatched bases: 4. Germline CDR1 SGHRS, CDR2 YFSETQ. The CDR3 is 13 residues long. This chain joins TRBV5-1 and TRBJ2-3, with 9 bases fitting TRBD1. This sample comprised CD4+ T cells sorted from PBMCs, obtained on the day of the yellow fever booster vaccination. The TCR was taken from a man aged 30 to 39 who received the YFV17D yellow fever vaccine. Written as DNA, the CDR3 is TGCGCCAGCAGCTTGGAGGGGACAGGGATGCAGTATTTT. Translated: CASSLEGTGMQYF.